The 10 T cell receptor beta chains below were found in one sample sequenced in a study of blood T cell repertoires in COVID-19. Clones were sequenced by immunoSEQ multiplex PCR, and TCRdb holds only the in-frame ones, with some missing. In the table there are some 170,000 clones, 80% of which are singletons. Material: PBMCs or T cells enriched from blood (not recorded which). All receptors derive from a man aged 35 to 55 who had recovered from COVID-19.

The chain recombines TRBV7-2 with TRBJ2-2; the match to TRBD2 covers 11 bases. The CDR3 is made up of 15 amino acids. Germline loops: CDR1 SGHTA, CDR2 FQGNSA. With V trimmed by 2 bases and J by 8 bases, 4 bases remained unmatched. In DNA, the CDR3 is TGTGCCAGCAGCTTAATGCGGACTAGCGGGGGGGAGCTGTTTTTT. This translates into CASSLMRTSGGELFF.

The rearrangement uses TRBV10-3 and TRBJ2-1; TRBD1 matches at 7 bases. CDR3 length: 17 amino acids. CDR1 is ENHRY, CDR2 SYGVKD, per germline. The ends lost 3 bases at V and 8 bases at J; junction bases unmatched: 16. The CDR3 loop is CAISDPSRDRYGDEQFF. Here the CDR3 DNA reads TGTGCCATCAGTGATCCTTCCCGGGACAGATACGGGGATGAGCAGTTCTTC.

Only a few counts were recorded for this clone. This chain links TRBV11-1 with TRBJ1-6; D not resolved. The V end lost 3 bases, the J end lost 13 bases, and 13 bases lay between the germline ends. CDR1 is SGHAT and CDR2 is FQDESV in the germline V gene (reference sequence). The CDR3 spans 13 residues. In DNA form, the CDR3 reads TGTGCCAGCAGCTTCTACAGCAATCAGCCCCTCCACTTT. Amino acid sequence: CASSFYSNQPLHF.

This clone was counted a single time. This chain uses TRBV19 with TRBJ1-5, with D hard to call. From germline, CDR1 is LNHDA and CDR2 SQIVND (reference sequence). Between the trimmed V and J ends, which lost 1 base and 5 bases, there was a span of 6 bases. The CDR3 loop spans 13 amino acids. CDR3 DNA: TGTGCCAGTAGTATAGTCCGCGATCAGCCCCAGCATTTT. Its protein is CASSIVRDQPQHF.

The V call is TRBV6-5, the J call TRBJ1-1; D call uncertain. CDR3 length: 15 amino acids. V was trimmed by 5 bases and J by 2 bases, leaving 15 bases between them. Per germline, CDR1 MNHEY and CDR2 SVGAGI. The CDR3 is CASSREGWRNTEAFF. The CDR3 DNA is TGTGCCAGCAGTAGAGAGGGTTGGAGAAACACTGAAGCTTTCTTT.

The chain couples TRBV7-9 to TRBJ1-1; D unresolved. The V gene lost 1 base and the J gene lost 8 bases, with 11 bases spanning the gap. The CDR3 consists of 13 residues. Germline lookup yields CDR1 SEHNR and CDR2 FQNEAQ (reference sequence). CDR3 residues: CASSLEVTVEAFF. The CDR3, as DNA: TGTGCCAGCAGCTTAGAGGTTACAGTAGAAGCTTTCTTT.

The chain links TRBV11-3 to TRBJ2-5; tentative D call: TRBD1 (6 bases). V lost 3 bases and J 4 bases, leaving 12 bases between the germline ends. The CDR3 runs 14 residues. Germline CDR1 reads SGHNT; CDR2 reads YENEEA. CDR3 in DNA: TGTGCCAGCAGCTTCACAGGGTCGGGAGAGACCCAGTACTTC. Translation: CASSFTGSGETQYF.

This clone was counted at least ten times. The chain combines TRBV2 with TRBJ2-5, with 9 bases that match TRBD2. The germline gives CDR1 SNHLY, CDR2 FYNNEI. J gave up 4 bases and V 1 base, and 4 bases lay outside the gene matches. The CDR3 is 15 residues long. The CDR3 region has the DNA TGTGCCAGCAGTGAAGGTGCGGGGGGGCTAGAGACCCAGTACTTC. This translates into CASSEGAGGLETQYF.

The chain joins TRBV6-5 to TRBJ2-3; 7 bases map to TRBD2. The CDR3 is 14 amino acids. The trim removed 6 bases at V and 0 bases at J, leaving 3 bases unmatched. The germline V gene has CDR1 MNHEY and CDR2 SVGAGI. CDR3 DNA: TGTGCCAGCAGGATGGGGGGGAGCACAGATACGCAGTATTTT. This codes for CASRMGGSTDTQYF.

V usage is TRBV20-1 and J usage is TRBJ1-1; 7 nucleotides align to TRBD1. The CDR3 covers 11 residues. Germline V gives CDR1 DFQATT, CDR2 SNEGSKA (reference sequence). V gave up 7 bases and J gave up 3 bases; unmatched junction bases: 2. DNA of the CDR3: TGCAGTGGACAGGGCCACACTGAAGCTTTCTTT. Translating it yields CSGQGHTEAFF.